This TCR beta chain was sequenced in a study of long-term antiretroviral therapy in people with HIV. Version v3.0 of the immunoSEQ assay was performed at survey level. Sequencing was performed with immunoSEQ multiplex PCR; in TCRdb, only in-frame clones are kept and a portion is missing. The table has around 20,000 clones, roughly four fifths seen once. At least two post-ART and at least one pre-ART PBMC sample were available for each donor. With regard to this clone: What it binds is unknown.

The CDR3 totals 16 residues. Germline CDR1 and CDR2: LGHNA and YSLEER. V shed 0 bases, J shed 6 bases, and the junction held 8 bases outside the gene matches. Study-level results: Pre-ART expanded clones dominated the repertoire at every time point.

This receptor was obtained from a man aged 18 to 35 with HIV. The chain links TRBV4-3 to TRBJ1-2; 9 bases fit TRBD1. This specimen was unsorted PBMCs, taken 0.5 years after starting antiretroviral therapy. The CDR3, as DNA: TGCGCCAGCAGCCAAGAACCCACAGGGGGCTGGAATGGCTACACCTTC. Translating gives CASSQEPTGGWNGYTF.